Sequencing of this T cell receptor (beta chain) was carried out in a study of blood T cell repertoires in COVID-19. V was clipped by 2 bases and J by 5 bases, with 11 bases between them. Germline V gene lookup returns CDR1 GTSNPN and CDR2 SVGIG (reference sequence). This CDR3 has 13 amino acids. Using immunoSEQ multiplex PCR, the repertoire was profiled, and TCRdb retains in-frame clones only, with some absent. The sample includes 30,000 to 35,000 clones, 60% to 80% seen only once; the top ten take about 7.9%. This sequence originates from a woman between 55 and 75 years old with acute or convalescent COVID-19. The source material was peripheral blood. V usage is TRBV30 and J usage is TRBJ2-3; D is unclear. The CDR3 DNA is TGTGCCTGGAGTCAGGTTTTGGGAGATACGCAGTATTTT. This translates into CAWSQVLGDTQYF.